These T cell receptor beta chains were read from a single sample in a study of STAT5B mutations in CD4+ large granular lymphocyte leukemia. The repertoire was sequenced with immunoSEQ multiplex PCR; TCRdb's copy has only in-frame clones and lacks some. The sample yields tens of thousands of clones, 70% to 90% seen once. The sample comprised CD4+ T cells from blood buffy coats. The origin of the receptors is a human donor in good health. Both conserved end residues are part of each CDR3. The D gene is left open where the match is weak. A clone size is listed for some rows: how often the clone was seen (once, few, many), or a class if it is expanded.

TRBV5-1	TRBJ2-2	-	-	TGCGCCAGCAGTCGCGGCACCGGGGAGCTGTTTTTT	CASSRGTGELFF
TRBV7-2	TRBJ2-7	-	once	TGTGCCAGCAGCTTGGGGCGGAACTACGAGCAGTACTTC	CASSLGRNYEQYF
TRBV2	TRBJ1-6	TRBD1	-	TGTGCCAGCAGTCGATCCGGGACAGAAAATTCACCCCTCCACTTT	CASSRSGTENSPLHF
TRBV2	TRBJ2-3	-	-	TGTGCCAGCGGGGGAGCGGGCACAGATACGCAGTATTTT	CASGGAGTDTQYF
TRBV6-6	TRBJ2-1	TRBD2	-	TGTGCCAGCACTAGCGGGAGCTCCAATGAGCAGTTCTTC	CASTSGSSNEQFF
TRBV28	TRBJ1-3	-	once	TGTGCCACTCAGGCGGGGTCCGGAAACACCATATATTTT	CATQAGSGNTIYF
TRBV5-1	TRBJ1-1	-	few	TGCGCCAGCAGCTTCGAGTTGGCACGAGATCGCAGGGCCGAAGCTTTCTTT	CASSFELARDRRAEAFF
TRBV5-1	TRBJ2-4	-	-	TGCGCCAGCAGCTTGACTTTTTCCGCGGGGGCCAAAAACATTCAGTACTTC	CASSLTFSAGAKNIQYF
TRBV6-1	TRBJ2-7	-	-	TGTGCCAGCAGTGAAGCGCCCGTCTACGAGCAGTACTTC	CASSEAPVYEQYF
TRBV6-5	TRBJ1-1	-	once	TGTGCCAGCAGTCTATCGATCCAGAACACTGAAGCTTTCTTT	CASSLSIQNTEAFF
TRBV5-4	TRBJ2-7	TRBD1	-	TGTGCCAGCAGCACAAGGACAGGGGGTTACGAGCAGTACTTC	CASSTRTGGYEQYF
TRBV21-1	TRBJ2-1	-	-	TGTGCCAGCAGGGCCTGGCGGGAGGGCCGCAATGAGCAGTTCTTC	CASRAWREGRNEQFF
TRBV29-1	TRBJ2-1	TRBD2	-	TGCAGCGTCCTCAGACTAGCGGGAGGCAATGAGCAGTTCTTC	CSVLRLAGGNEQFF
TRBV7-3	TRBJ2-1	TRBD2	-	TGTGCCAGCAGCCCACCCGGGACTAGCAGCTACAATGAGCAGTTCTTC	CASSPPGTSSYNEQFF
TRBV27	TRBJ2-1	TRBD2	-	TGTGCCAGCAGTTTAGCGGGAGGGTCGGGACGGGAGCAGTTCTTC	CASSLAGGSGREQFF
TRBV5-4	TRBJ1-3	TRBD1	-	TGTGCCAGCAGCTTGGGACAGGGGGGCTCTGGAAACACCATATATTTT	CASSLGQGGSGNTIYF
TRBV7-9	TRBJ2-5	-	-	TGTGCCAGCAGTTTTCGACCCCTCAGGGAACAAGAGACCCAGTACTTC	CASSFRPLREQETQYF
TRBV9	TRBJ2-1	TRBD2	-	TGTGCCAGCGCTAAGACTAGCGGCTACAATGAGCAGTTCTTC	CASAKTSGYNEQFF
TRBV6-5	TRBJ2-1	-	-	TGTGCCAGCATGGGTCGTAGCTCCTACAATGAGCAGTTCTTC	CASMGRSSYNEQFF
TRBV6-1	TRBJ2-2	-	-	TGTGCCAGCAGTGCACACACGACCGGGGAGCTGTTTTTT	CASSAHTTGELFF
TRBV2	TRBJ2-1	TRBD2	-	TGTGCCAGCAGTGCTTTAGCGGGAGACTACAATGAGCAGTTCTTC	CASSALAGDYNEQFF
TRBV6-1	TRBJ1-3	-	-	TGTGCCAGCCGAGCCGGGGGTCCCTCTGGAAACACCATATATTTT	CASRAGGPSGNTIYF
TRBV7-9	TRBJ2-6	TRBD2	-	TGTGCCAGCAGCCCCCTAGCGGGAGGGCACTCTGGGGCCAACGTCCTGACTTTC	CASSPLAGGHSGANVLTF
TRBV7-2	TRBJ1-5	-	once	TGTGCCAGCAGCTATCGGACGGGGGATCAGCCCCAGCATTTT	CASSYRTGDQPQHF
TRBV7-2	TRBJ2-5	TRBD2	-	TGTGCCAGCAGCCTGGGACTAGCGGGATGGGAGACCCAGTACTTC	CASSLGLAGWETQYF
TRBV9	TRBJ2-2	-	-	TGTGCCAGCATGACTGGCTCGAACACCGGGGAGCTGTTTTTT	CASMTGSNTGELFF
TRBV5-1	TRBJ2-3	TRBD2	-	TGCGCCAGCAGCACTGGGACTAGCGGGAGATCAACAGATACGCAGTATTTT	CASSTGTSGRSTDTQYF
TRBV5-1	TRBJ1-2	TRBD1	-	TGCGCCAGCAGCCGGGGGCAGGGGGGTAACTATGGCTACACCTTC	CASSRGQGGNYGYTF
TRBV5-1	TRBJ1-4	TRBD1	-	TGCGCCAGCAGAAGAGGGGGCATTAATGAAAAACTGTTTTTT	CASRRGGINEKLFF
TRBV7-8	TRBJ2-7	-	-	TGTGCCAGCAGCTCGACTTCCTACGAGCAGTACTTC	CASSSTSYEQYF
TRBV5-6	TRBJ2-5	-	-	TGTGCCAGCAGCTTGACCACAATAGGTCAAGAGACCCAGTACTTC	CASSLTTIGQETQYF
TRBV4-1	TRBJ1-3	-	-	TGCGCCAGCAGCCAAGATGGGGCAGGCTCTGGAAACACCATATATTTT	CASSQDGAGSGNTIYF
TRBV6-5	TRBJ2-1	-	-	TGTGCCAGCAGTTACCGACGTCCCAGCTCCTACAATGAGCAGTTCTTC	CASSYRRPSSYNEQFF
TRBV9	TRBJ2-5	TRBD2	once	TGTGCCAGCAGCGGGGGACTAGCGGGGGGTGAGACCCAGTACTTC	CASSGGLAGGETQYF
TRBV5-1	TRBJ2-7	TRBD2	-	TGCGCCAGCAGCTTCTTAGCGGGAGGATACGAGCAGTACTTC	CASSFLAGGYEQYF
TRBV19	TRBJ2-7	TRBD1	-	TGTGCCAGTAGTTCTTCAGGGACAGTCGACGAGCAGTACTTC	CASSSSGTVDEQYF
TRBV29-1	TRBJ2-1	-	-	TGCAGCGTTGGAGGCTGGGACGATGAGCAGTTCTTC	CSVGGWDDEQFF
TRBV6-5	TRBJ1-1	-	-	TGTGCCAGCAGCCGGGACCAGGGTACTGAAGCTTTCTTT	CASSRDQGTEAFF
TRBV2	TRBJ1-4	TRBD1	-	TGTGCCAGCAGCCGGGACAGGGTCGGCGGTGAAAAACTGTTTTTT	CASSRDRVGGEKLFF
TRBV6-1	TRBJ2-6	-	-	TGTGCCAGCAGTGAAGTTGGGTCTGGGGCCAACGTCCTGACTTTC	CASSEVGSGANVLTF
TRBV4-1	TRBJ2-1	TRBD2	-	TGCGCCAGCAGCCAAGAAGGGGCGGGAGGATTCTACAATGAGCAGTTCTTC	CASSQEGAGGFYNEQFF
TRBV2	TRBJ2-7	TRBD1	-	TGTGCCAGCAGCCCGGACAGGGGGGATTACGAGCAGTACTTC	CASSPDRGDYEQYF
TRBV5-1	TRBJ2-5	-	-	TGCGCCAGCAGCCCGCTAGGCCGGGGGACCCAGTACTTC	CASSPLGRGTQYF
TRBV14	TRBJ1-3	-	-	TGTGCCAGCAGCCAACAGGACCCCCGCTCTGGAAACACCATATATTTT	CASSQQDPRSGNTIYF
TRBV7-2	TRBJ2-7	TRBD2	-	TGTGCCAGCAGCTCCACCCGGGGGGGAGCGGACGAGCAGTACTTC	CASSSTRGGADEQYF
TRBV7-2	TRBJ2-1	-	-	TGTGCCAGCAGCTTAAGGGTGTCGGTCGGGGGCAATGAGCAGTTCTTC	CASSLRVSVGGNEQFF
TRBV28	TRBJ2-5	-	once	TGTGCCAGCAGTTTAGTGGAGTTGAGAGAGACCCAGTACTTC	CASSLVELRETQYF
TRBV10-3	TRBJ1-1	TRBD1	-	TGTGCCATCAGTGCCAGGGGGAGTATAGGCACTGAAGCTTTCTTT	CAISARGSIGTEAFF
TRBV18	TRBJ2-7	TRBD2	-	TGTGCCAGCTCACCCAGAGGGCTAGCGGGAGTGGAGGAGCAGTACTTC	CASSPRGLAGVEEQYF
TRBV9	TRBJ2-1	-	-	TGTGCCAGCAGCCCTAACACGAGGGGTGTCAGTGAGCAGTTCTTC	CASSPNTRGVSEQFF